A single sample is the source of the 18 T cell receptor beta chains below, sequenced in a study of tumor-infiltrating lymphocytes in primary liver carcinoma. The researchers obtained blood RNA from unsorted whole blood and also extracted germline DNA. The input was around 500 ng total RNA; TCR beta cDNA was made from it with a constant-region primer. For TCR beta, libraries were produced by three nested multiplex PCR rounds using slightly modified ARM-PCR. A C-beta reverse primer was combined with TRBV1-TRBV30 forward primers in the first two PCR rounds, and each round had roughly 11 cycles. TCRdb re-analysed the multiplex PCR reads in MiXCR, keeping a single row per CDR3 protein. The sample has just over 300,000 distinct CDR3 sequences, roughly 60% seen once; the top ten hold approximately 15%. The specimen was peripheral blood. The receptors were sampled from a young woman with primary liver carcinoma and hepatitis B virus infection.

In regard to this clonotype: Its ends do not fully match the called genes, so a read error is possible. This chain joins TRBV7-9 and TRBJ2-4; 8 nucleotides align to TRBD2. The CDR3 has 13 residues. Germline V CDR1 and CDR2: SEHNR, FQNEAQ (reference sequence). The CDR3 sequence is CASGLLAENIQYF. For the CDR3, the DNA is TGTGCCAGCGGCTTACTAGCGGAAAACATTCAGTACTTC.

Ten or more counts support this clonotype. The CDR3 sequence is CASRSHRDGGDYGYTF. CDR3 bases: TGTGCCAGCAGATCCCACAGGGATGGGGGGGACTATGGCTACACCTTC. The chain couples TRBV11-2 to TRBJ1-2; the D gene is possibly TRBD1 (6 bases). V dropped 6 bases and J dropped 3 bases, with 20 bases sitting between them. The CDR3 sequence is 16 residues long. Germline V gene data show CDR1 as SGHAT and CDR2 as FQNNGV.

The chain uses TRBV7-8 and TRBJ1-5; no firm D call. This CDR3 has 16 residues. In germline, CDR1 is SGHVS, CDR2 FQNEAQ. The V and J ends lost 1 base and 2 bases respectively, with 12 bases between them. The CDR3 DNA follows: TGTGCCAGCAGCTTAGTGGACCCCTGGGGCAATCAGCCCCAGCATTTT. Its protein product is CASSLVDPWGNQPQHF.

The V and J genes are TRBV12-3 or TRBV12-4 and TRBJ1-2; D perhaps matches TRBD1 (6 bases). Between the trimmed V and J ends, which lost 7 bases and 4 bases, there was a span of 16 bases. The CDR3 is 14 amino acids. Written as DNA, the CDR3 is TGTGCCAGCACCCCCCGGGGGGCGGGCTATGGCTACACCTTC. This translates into CASTPRGAGYGYTF.

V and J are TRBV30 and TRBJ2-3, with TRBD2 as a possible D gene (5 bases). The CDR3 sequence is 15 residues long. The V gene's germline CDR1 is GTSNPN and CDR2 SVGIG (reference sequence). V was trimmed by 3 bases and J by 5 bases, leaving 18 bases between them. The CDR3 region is CAWRRSGNWGDTQYF. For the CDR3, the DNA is TGTGCCTGGAGGCGAAGCGGAAATTGGGGAGATACGCAGTATTTT.

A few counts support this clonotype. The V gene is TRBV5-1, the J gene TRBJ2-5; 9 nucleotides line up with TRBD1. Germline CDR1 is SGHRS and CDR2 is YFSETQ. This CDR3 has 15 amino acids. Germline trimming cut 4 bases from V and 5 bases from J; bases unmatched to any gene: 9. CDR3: CASSKGQGMGETQYF. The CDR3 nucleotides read TGCGCCAGCAGCAAAGGACAGGGGATGGGGGAGACCCAGTACTTC.

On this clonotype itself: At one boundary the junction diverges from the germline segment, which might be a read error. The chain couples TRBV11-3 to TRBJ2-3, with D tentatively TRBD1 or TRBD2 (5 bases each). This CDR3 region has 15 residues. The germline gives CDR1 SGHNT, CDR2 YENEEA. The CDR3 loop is CAGSLVGGTTDTQFF. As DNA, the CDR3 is TGTGCCGGCAGCTTAGTTGGGGGAACCACAGATACGCAGTTTTTT.

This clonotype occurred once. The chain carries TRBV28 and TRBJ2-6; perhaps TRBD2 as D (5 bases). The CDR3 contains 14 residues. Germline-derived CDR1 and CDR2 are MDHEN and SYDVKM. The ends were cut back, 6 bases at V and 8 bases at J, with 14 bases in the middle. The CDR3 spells CASRSTPGTNVLTF. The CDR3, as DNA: TGTGCCAGCAGGTCGACCCCCGGGACCAACGTCCTGACTTTC.

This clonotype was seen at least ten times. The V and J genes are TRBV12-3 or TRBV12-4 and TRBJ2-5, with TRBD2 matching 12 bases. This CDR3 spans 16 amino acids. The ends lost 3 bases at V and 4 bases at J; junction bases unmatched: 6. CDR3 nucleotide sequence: TGTGCCAGCAGTTTTGGTCTAGCGGGAGGGGGAGAGACCCAGTACTTC. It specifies CASSFGLAGGGETQYF.

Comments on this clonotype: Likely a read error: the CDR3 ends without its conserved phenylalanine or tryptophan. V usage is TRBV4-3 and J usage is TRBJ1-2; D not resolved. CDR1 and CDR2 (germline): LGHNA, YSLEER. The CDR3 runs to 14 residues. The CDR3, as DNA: TGCACCAACAGCGCTGAGTTGGAGATCTATGGCTACACCTCC. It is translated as CTNSAELEIYGYTS.

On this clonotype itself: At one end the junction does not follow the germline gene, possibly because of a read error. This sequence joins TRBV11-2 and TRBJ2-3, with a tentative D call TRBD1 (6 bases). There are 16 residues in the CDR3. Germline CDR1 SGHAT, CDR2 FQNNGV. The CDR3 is CASSPRDTSSTDTRYF. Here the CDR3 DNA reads TGTGCCAGCAGCCCGAGGGACACGTCGAGCACGGATACGCGGTATTTT. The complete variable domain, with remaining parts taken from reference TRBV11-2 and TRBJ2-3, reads EAGVAQSPRYKIIEKRQSVAFWCNPISGHATLYWYQQILGQGPKLLIQFQNNGVVDDSQLPKDRFSAERLKGVDSTLKIQPAKLEDSAVYLCASSPRDTSSTDTRYFGPGTRLTVL.

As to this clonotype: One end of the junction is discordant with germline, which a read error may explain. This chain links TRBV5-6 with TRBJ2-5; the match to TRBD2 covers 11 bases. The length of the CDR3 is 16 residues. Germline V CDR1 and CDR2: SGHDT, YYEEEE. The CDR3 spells CASSFQAGTSGRGPPF. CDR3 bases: TGTGCCAGCAGCTTTCAGGCCGGGACTAGCGGAAGAGGGCCCCCCTTC.

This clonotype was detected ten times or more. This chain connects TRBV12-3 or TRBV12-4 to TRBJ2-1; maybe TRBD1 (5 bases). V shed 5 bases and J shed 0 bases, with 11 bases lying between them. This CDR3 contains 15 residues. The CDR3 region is CASSLGVSSYNEQFF. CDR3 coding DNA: TGTGCCAGCAGTCTAGGGGTGAGCTCCTACAATGAGCAGTTCTTC.

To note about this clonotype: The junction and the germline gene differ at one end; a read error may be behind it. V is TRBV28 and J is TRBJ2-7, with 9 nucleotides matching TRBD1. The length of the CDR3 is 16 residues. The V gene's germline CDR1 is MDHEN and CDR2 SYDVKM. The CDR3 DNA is TGTACCAGCAGTTCGAAGGGGGACAGGGAATCCTACGAGCAGTACTTC. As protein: CTSSSKGDRESYEQYF.

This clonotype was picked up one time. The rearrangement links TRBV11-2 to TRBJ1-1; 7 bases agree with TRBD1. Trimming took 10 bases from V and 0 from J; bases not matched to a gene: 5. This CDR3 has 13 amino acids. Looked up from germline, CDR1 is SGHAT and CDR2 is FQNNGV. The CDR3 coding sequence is TGTGCCAACAGGGGCTTGATGAACACTGAAGCTTTCTTT. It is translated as CANRGLMNTEAFF.

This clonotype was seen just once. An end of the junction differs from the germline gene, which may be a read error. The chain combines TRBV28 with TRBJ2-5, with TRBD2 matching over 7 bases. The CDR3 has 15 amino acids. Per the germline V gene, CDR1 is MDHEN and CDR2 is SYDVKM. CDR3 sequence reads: CASSFPRDYQETQHF. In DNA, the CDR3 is TGTGCCAGCAGTTTCCCCCGGGACTACCAAGAGACCCAGCACTTC.

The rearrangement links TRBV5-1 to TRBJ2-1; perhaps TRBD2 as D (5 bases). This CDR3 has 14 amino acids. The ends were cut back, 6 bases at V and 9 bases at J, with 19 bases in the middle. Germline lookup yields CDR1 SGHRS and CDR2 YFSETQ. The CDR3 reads CASMTEEALGEQFF. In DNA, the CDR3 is TGCGCCAGCATGACGGAGGAAGCTTTGGGTGAGCAGTTCTTC.

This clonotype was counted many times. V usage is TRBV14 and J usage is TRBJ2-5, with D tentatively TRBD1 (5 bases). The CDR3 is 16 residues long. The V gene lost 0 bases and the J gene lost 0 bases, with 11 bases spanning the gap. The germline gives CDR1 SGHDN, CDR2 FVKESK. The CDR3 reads CASSQELGRDQETQYF. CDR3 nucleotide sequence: TGTGCCAGCAGCCAAGAATTGGGCAGGGACCAAGAGACCCAGTACTTC. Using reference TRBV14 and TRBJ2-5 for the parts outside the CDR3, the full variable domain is EAGVTQFPSHSVIEKGQTVTLRCDPISGHDNLYWYRRVMGKEIKFLLHFVKESKQDESGMPNNRFLAERTGGTYSTLKVQPAELEDSGVYFCASSQELGRDQETQYFGPGTRLLVL.